These 20 T cell receptor beta chains came from one sample sequenced in a study of T cell therapy after organ transplantation. Sequencing was performed with immunoSEQ multiplex PCR; in TCRdb, only in-frame clones are kept and a portion is missing. The table includes 50,000 or so clones, 94% detected once. These TCRs' antigens remain unknown. The material sequenced was CD8+ T cells from blood, taken before autologous CMV-specific T cell therapy. These receptors originate from a human patient who had received a solid organ transplant and had CMV disease.

Written as DNA, the CDR3 is TGCGCCAGCAGCCAAGGGCTAGCGGGGAACACAGATACGCAGTATTTT. Translation: CASSQGLAGNTDTQYF. The gene calls are TRBV4-3 and TRBJ2-3, with 9 bases aligning to TRBD2. The CDR3 extends over 16 amino acids. Trimming cost V 1 base and J 2 bases; bases outside gene matches: 4. Looked up from germline, CDR1 is LGHNA and CDR2 is YSLEER.

This sequence joins TRBV27 and TRBJ1-5; tentative D call: TRBD1 (5 bases). Per germline, CDR1 MNHEY and CDR2 SMNVEV (reference sequence). The CDR3 consists of 14 residues. Deletions cut 7 bases from V and 7 bases from J, with 17 bases between. This chain's CDR3 is CASTKIGGSQPQHF. The DNA of the CDR3 is TGTGCCAGCACCAAGATTGGGGGAAGCCAGCCCCAGCATTTT.

The J gene is TRBJ1-2, the V gene TRBV4-1, with D possibly matching TRBD1 (6 bases). CDR3 length: 16 residues. CDR1 and CDR2 (germline): MGHRA, YSYEKL. The ends were cut back, 4 bases at V and 3 bases at J, with 18 bases in the middle. As DNA, the CDR3 is TGCGCCAGCAGCCCGAACTTCCCGAGGGGGGACTATGGCTACACCTTC. Amino acid sequence: CASSPNFPRGDYGYTF.

The chain links TRBV19 to TRBJ1-1; D unclear. This CDR3 is built from 10 residues. The germline V and J ends were trimmed by 9 bases and 3 bases, with 5 bases remaining between them. Germline V gene lookup returns CDR1 LNHDA and CDR2 SQIVND (reference sequence). The CDR3 loop reads CASSDTEAFF. The CDR3 DNA reads TGTGCCAGCTCTGACACTGAAGCTTTCTTT.

The rearrangement links TRBV6-5 to TRBJ1-2, with 9 bases aligning to TRBD1. J was trimmed by 6 bases and V by 1 base; bases with no gene match: 0. The germline V gene encodes CDR1 MNHEY and CDR2 SVGAGI. This CDR3 is 13 amino acids long. CDR3 nucleotide sequence: TGTGCCAGCAGTTACTGGACAGGGGATGGCTACACCTTC. Translation: CASSYWTGDGYTF.

The gene calls are TRBV5-1 and TRBJ2-7; TRBD1 aligns across 7 bases. The CDR3 has 14 residues. CDR1 is SGHRS and CDR2 is YFSETQ in the germline V gene. With V trimmed by 4 bases and J by 5 bases, 9 bases remained unmatched. The CDR3 DNA follows: TGCGCCAGCAGCCATGACAGGGCCGGTAACGAGCAGTACTTC. Its translation: CASSHDRAGNEQYF.

The CDR3 DNA is TGTGCCAGCAGTCCGGATGCAGGGTACCAGCCCCAGCATTTT. Its translation: CASSPDAGYQPQHF. The chain has TRBV6-4 and TRBJ1-5, with a tentative D call TRBD1 (5 bases). The germline V and J ends were trimmed by 5 bases and 7 bases, with 15 bases remaining between them. Germline V gives CDR1 MRHNA, CDR2 SNTAGT. The length of the CDR3 is 14 residues.

The chain has TRBV5-4 and TRBJ1-2; D is possibly TRBD1 (6 bases). CDR3 size: 14 residues. Germline V gives CDR1 SGHNT, CDR2 YYREEE (reference sequence). V lost 3 bases to trimming and J lost 6 bases, with 15 bases between them. The DNA for the CDR3 is TGTGCCAGCAGCTGGGATGGGGGCAGGGATGGCTACACCTTC. It is translated as CASSWDGGRDGYTF.

The chain combines TRBV4-1 with TRBJ1-2; D is unresolved. The germline CDR1 and CDR2 sequences are MGHRA and YSYEKL. The CDR3 covers 15 residues. V lost 1 base and J 4 bases, leaving 13 bases between the germline ends. The CDR3 here is CASSQVVRDLYGYTF. In nucleotides, the CDR3 is TGCGCCAGCAGCCAAGTGGTCCGTGACCTCTATGGCTACACCTTC.

The V call is TRBV7-8, the J call TRBJ2-7, with 7 bases aligning to TRBD2. The V segment lost 1 base and the J segment 2 bases; nucleotides outside the gene matches: 5. Germline assignment: CDR1 SGHVS and CDR2 FQNEAQ. This CDR3 contains 15 residues. CDR3 residues: CASSLVSSGPYEQYF. CDR3 in DNA: TGTGCCAGCAGCTTAGTGTCTAGCGGACCCTACGAGCAGTACTTC.

This chain's CDR3 is CASSFRGDQPQHF. CDR3 bases: TGTGCCAGCAGTTTCCGAGGGGATCAGCCCCAGCATTTT. The chain has TRBV27 and TRBJ1-5; tentative D call: TRBD1 (5 bases). Trimming left V 3 bases short and J 5 bases short, with 8 bases between. The CDR3 covers 13 residues. Per germline, CDR1 MNHEY and CDR2 SMNVEV (reference sequence).

The V gene is TRBV6-5, the J gene TRBJ1-6; 9 bases are a match to TRBD1. With V trimmed by 6 bases and J by 6 bases, 3 bases remained unmatched. This CDR3 contains 14 residues. In germline, CDR1 is MNHEY, CDR2 SVGAGI. CDR3 loop: CASREDRGNSPLHF. DNA of the CDR3: TGTGCCAGCAGGGAGGACAGGGGTAATTCACCCCTCCACTTT.

The chain uses TRBV12-2 and TRBJ1-5. TRBV12-2 is a known pseudogene. The CDR3 has 16 amino acids. The DNA for the CDR3 is TGTGCAAGTCGCTTAAGACGGAGAGATAGCAATCAGCCCCAGCATTTT. Amino acid sequence: CASRLRRRDSNQPQHF.

The chain couples TRBV27 to TRBJ2-7; possibly TRBD1 or TRBD2 for D (6 bases each). Germline CDR1 is MNHEY and CDR2 is SMNVEV (reference sequence). Trimming removed 5 bases at V and 1 base at J, with 15 bases between. CDR3 size: 15 residues. The DNA for the CDR3 is TGTGCCAGCAGTCGGCTGGGGGGCTCGTCCTACGAGCAGTACTTC. Residues: CASSRLGGSSYEQYF.

The chain combines TRBV19 with TRBJ1-4; D is uncertain. Germline CDR1 is LNHDA and CDR2 is SQIVND (reference sequence). With 7 bases removed from V and 7 bases from J, the gap between germline ends came to 16 bases. This CDR3 comprises 14 residues. CDR3 nucleotide sequence: TGTGCCAGTACTCCCGGGTACCGGGGTGAAAAACTGTTTTTT. Amino acids: CASTPGYRGEKLFF. The full variable domain, in which reference TRBV19 and TRBJ1-4 provide the parts outside the CDR3, is DGGITQSPKYLFRKEGQNVTLSCEQNLNHDAMYWYRQDPGQGLRLIYYSQIVNDFQKGDIAEGYSVSREKKESFPLTVTSAQKNPTAFYLCASTPGYRGEKLFFGSGTQLSVL.

V and J are TRBV27 and TRBJ1-1; TRBD1 might be the D (5 bases). This CDR3 has 13 residues. V lost 2 bases and J 7 bases, leaving 11 bases between the germline ends. The V gene's germline CDR1 is MNHEY and CDR2 SMNVEV (reference sequence). The CDR3 is CASSLRAGHEAFF. The CDR3, as DNA: TGTGCCAGCAGTTTAAGAGCGGGGCATGAAGCTTTCTTT.

The DNA for the CDR3 is TGTGCCAGCAGCCAAGGGGTTAATTCACCCCTCCACTTT. Amino acid sequence: CASSQGVNSPLHF. The chain employs TRBV4-2 and TRBJ1-6; D is unclear. From germline, CDR1 is LGHNA and CDR2 YNFKEQ. With 1 base removed from V and 6 bases from J, the gap between germline ends came to 4 bases. The CDR3 is 13 residues long.

The chain combines TRBV7-2 with TRBJ2-7, with D unclear. The CDR3 covers 11 residues. Germline V gene lookup returns CDR1 SGHTA and CDR2 FQGNSA. V lost 3 bases and J 7 bases, leaving 7 bases between the germline ends. CDR3: CASSLRREQYF. CDR3 in DNA: TGTGCCAGCAGCTTGAGACGAGAGCAGTACTTC.

The chain has TRBV14 and TRBJ2-1, with D tentatively TRBD2 (5 bases). The CDR3 is 14 amino acids. Trimming stripped 1 base from V and 8 bases from J, with 12 bases between. Germline V gives CDR1 SGHDN, CDR2 FVKESK. The CDR3 is CASSQGSGWDEQFF. In nucleotides, the CDR3 is TGTGCCAGCAGCCAAGGAAGCGGATGGGATGAGCAGTTCTTC.

In its sample, this clone was seen once. This chain links TRBV2 with TRBJ2-5; D remains unclear. V dropped 6 bases and J dropped 1 base, with 6 bases sitting between them. The CDR3 runs 12 residues. Germline V lookup: CDR1 SNHLY, CDR2 FYNNEI. The CDR3 coding sequence is TGTGCCAGCAGGGGGATCCAAGAGACCCAGTACTTC. It specifies CASRGIQETQYF. Supplemented by reference TRBV2 and TRBJ2-5, the full variable domain reads EPEVTQTPSHQVTQMGQEVILRCVPISNHLYFYWYRQILGQKVEFLVSFYNNEISEKSEIFDDQFSVERPDGSNFTLKIRSTKLEDSAMYFCASRGIQETQYFGPGTRLLVL.